The 30 T cell receptor beta chains below come from one sample, sequenced in a study of cytomegalovirus exposure and HLA in healthy donors. Use of 60 Vbeta and 13 Jbeta primers characterized the PCR. Repertoires were generated with immunoSEQ multiplex PCR, while TCRdb's copy carries only in-frame clones and drops some. Here the sample spans over 100,000 clones, roughly 85% being singletons. Sequenced: PBMCs. These receptors were obtained from a man between 25 and 39 years old in good health and CMV-seropositive.

This clone came up once. The junction shows a germline mismatch at one end, possibly a read error. This CDR3 is CSSSLGQSSKFF. CDR3 DNA: TGTTCCAGCAGCTTAGGACAGTCCTCGAAGTTCTTC. This chain uses TRBV7-9 with TRBJ2-1, with D perhaps TRBD1 (6 bases). Germline V gene data show CDR1 as SEHNR and CDR2 as FQNEAQ (reference sequence). CDR3 length equals 12 residues. The variable domain in full, completed from reference TRBV7-9 and TRBJ2-1, reads DTGVSQNPRHKITKRGQNVTFRCDPISEHNRLYWYRQTLGQGPEFLTYFQNEAQLEKSRLLSDRFSAERPKGSFSTLEIQRTEQGDSAMYLCSSSLGQSSKFFGPGTRLTVL.

The chain carries TRBV6-6 and TRBJ2-3; no clear D gene. V lost 0 bases to trimming and J lost 12 bases, with 13 bases between them. CDR1 is MNHNY, CDR2 SVGAGI, per germline (reference sequence). The CDR3 covers 13 residues. The CDR3 protein is CASSYSATLVQYF. The CDR3 region has the DNA TGTGCCAGCAGTTACTCGGCGACTTTGGTACAGTATTTT.

The rearrangement uses TRBV5-1 and TRBJ2-2, with D perhaps TRBD1 (6 bases). Trimming left V 0 bases short and J 1 base short, with 13 bases between. The CDR3 sequence is 17 residues long. Germline CDR1 SGHRS, CDR2 YFSETQ. The CDR3 here is CASSLDGTNLNTGELFF. CDR3 coding DNA: TGCGCCAGCAGCTTGGACGGGACAAACTTGAACACCGGGGAGCTGTTTTTT. Looking up the rest from reference TRBV5-1 and TRBJ2-2 gives the full variable domain: KAGVTQTPRYLIKTRGQQVTLSCSPISGHRSVSWYQQTPGQGLQFLFEYFSETQRNKGNFPGRFSGRQFSNSRSEMNVSTLELGDSALYLCASSLDGTNLNTGELFFGEGSRLTVL.

Concerning this clone: Other DNA sequences in this sample translate to the same CDR3. The V call is TRBV5-1, the J call TRBJ1-1; possible D gene TRBD1, 6 bases. CDR1 is SGHRS, CDR2 YFSETQ, per germline. The CDR3 sequence is 13 residues long. With 4 bases removed from V and 3 bases from J, the gap between germline ends came to 10 bases. This chain's CDR3 is CASSLKGDTEAFF. The CDR3 DNA is TGCGCCAGCAGCCTGAAGGGGGACACTGAAGCTTTCTTT.

This chain uses TRBV30 with TRBJ1-6; possible D gene TRBD1, 5 bases. The CDR3 contains 15 residues. V dropped 0 bases and J dropped 0 bases, with 6 bases sitting between them. Germline V CDR1 and CDR2: GTSNPN, SVGIG (reference sequence). The CDR3 nucleotides read TGTGCCTGGAGTGTACAGGCCTCCTATAATTCACCCCTCCACTTT. Residues: CAWSVQASYNSPLHF.

The rearrangement joins TRBV28 to TRBJ1-1; TRBD1 might be the D (6 bases). Looked up from germline, CDR1 is MDHEN and CDR2 is SYDVKM. The CDR3 totals 13 residues. V was trimmed by 6 bases and J by 6 bases, leaving 14 bases between them. CDR3 in DNA: TGTGCCAGCAGGTTGGGGGAGGGGGCTGAAGCTTTCTTT. Its protein is CASRLGEGAEAFF.

This clone has a handful of counts. The rearrangement uses TRBV5-1 and TRBJ1-6; TRBD1 agrees at 11 bases. V was clipped by 0 bases and J by 10 bases; unmatched bases: 9. Per the germline V gene, CDR1 is SGHRS and CDR2 is YFSETQ. The CDR3 loop spans 17 amino acids. As DNA, the CDR3 is TGCGCCAGCAGCTTGGAGGACAGGGGGCGGAATGCATCACCCCTCCACTTT. Its protein is CASSLEDRGRNASPLHF.

Here the CDR3 reads CASSAMGSTQGTYNEQFF. The CDR3 DNA reads TGCGCCAGCAGCGCCATGGGGTCCACACAGGGGACCTACAATGAGCAGTTCTTC. The rearrangement uses TRBV5-1 and TRBJ2-1; 7 positions agree with TRBD1. CDR1 SGHRS and CDR2 YFSETQ come from the germline V gene. The CDR3 sequence is 18 residues long. J was trimmed by 2 bases and V by 4 bases; bases with no gene match: 15.

V is TRBV5-6 and J is TRBJ2-2; TRBD2 agrees at 10 bases. This CDR3 spans 16 amino acids. The V and J ends lost 4 bases and 7 bases, in that order; junction bases with no gene match: 10. Germline V gives CDR1 SGHDT, CDR2 YYEEEE. The chain's CDR3 is CASSALAGDLDGELFF. DNA of the CDR3: TGTGCCAGCAGCGCCCTAGCGGGGGACCTGGACGGGGAGCTGTTTTTT.

The V gene is TRBV29-1, the J gene TRBJ2-7; weak D call: TRBD2 (6 bases). The CDR3 loop spans 14 amino acids. V was clipped by 0 bases and J by 3 bases, with 12 bases between them. Looked up from germline, CDR1 is SQVTM and CDR2 is ANQGSEA. The CDR3, as DNA: TGCAGCGTTGAAGAGCCGGGGGAGCACTACGAGCAGTACTTC. Amino acids: CSVEEPGEHYEQYF.

This chain connects TRBV15 to TRBJ2-1; maybe TRBD2 (5 bases). Germline V gene data show CDR1 as LNHNV and CDR2 as YYDKDF (reference sequence). The germline V and J ends were trimmed by 7 bases and 9 bases, with 19 bases remaining between them. The CDR3 spans 14 residues. CDR3 DNA sequence: TGTGCCACCAAGACGGGATTCATCGGAGGTGAGCAGTTCTTC. The encoded protein is CATKTGFIGGEQFF. Variable domain in full (rest from reference TRBV15 and TRBJ2-1): DAMVIQNPRYQVTQFGKPVTLSCSQTLNHNVMYWYQQKSSQAPKLLFHYYDKDFNNEADTPDNFQSRRPNTSFCFLDIRSPGLGDTAMYLCATKTGFIGGEQFFGPGTRLTVL.

The V call is TRBV30, the J call TRBJ2-1; D remains ambiguous. Germline loops: CDR1 GTSNPN, CDR2 SVGIG (reference sequence). The CDR3 is 12 amino acids. The V end lost 2 bases, the J end lost 3 bases, and 5 bases lay between the germline ends. The CDR3 sequence is CAWSSGYNEQFF. CDR3 coding DNA: TGTGCCTGGAGTTCCGGCTACAATGAGCAGTTCTTC.

The chain employs TRBV11-1 and TRBJ2-7, with 7 positions matching TRBD1. The CDR3 totals 13 residues. After removal of 5 bases from V and 5 bases from J, the junction contained 6 bases not matched to a gene. The germline V gene has CDR1 SGHAT and CDR2 FQDESV (reference sequence). CDR3 region: CASSRNRGDEQYF. Written as DNA, the CDR3 is TGTGCCAGCAGCCGAAACAGGGGCGACGAGCAGTACTTC.

V gene TRBV7-8 combines with J gene TRBJ2-1; the D gene is possibly TRBD1 (6 bases). With 4 bases removed from V and 7 bases from J, the gap between germline ends came to 20 bases. Germline V gene data show CDR1 as SGHVS and CDR2 as FQNEAQ. The length of the CDR3 is 16 residues. The CDR3: CASSSILGTLVNEQFF. The CDR3, as DNA: TGTGCCAGCAGCTCCATTCTCGGGACACTGGTGAATGAGCAGTTCTTC.

As DNA, the CDR3 is TGTGCCAGCAGCAGCGGTAGGGGGCGCGACTATGGCTACACCTTC. Its protein product is CASSSGRGRDYGYTF. The V gene is TRBV2, the J gene TRBJ1-2, with 7 nucleotides matching TRBD1. Germline CDR1 reads SNHLY; CDR2 reads FYNNEI. V was clipped by 6 bases and J by 3 bases; unmatched bases: 10. The CDR3 has 15 amino acids.

V and J are TRBV5-1 and TRBJ2-1; 12 bases are shared with TRBD1. The CDR3 consists of 15 residues. V lost 3 bases, J lost 7 bases, and 5 bases stayed unmatched. The germline V gene encodes CDR1 SGHRS and CDR2 YFSETQ. The DNA for the CDR3 is TGCGCCAGCAGCTGGGGACAGGGGGCCCTTAATGAGCAGTTCTTC. Protein sequence: CASSWGQGALNEQFF.

The chain uses TRBV7-2 and TRBJ2-5, with TRBD2 matching 7 bases. Germline CDR1 is SGHTA and CDR2 is FQGNSA. The CDR3 is 16 residues long. The ends lost 2 bases at V and 6 bases at J; junction bases unmatched: 12. The CDR3 DNA reads TGTGCCAGCAGCTTATTCATGGGCGGGAGTTGGAAGACCCAGTACTTC. It codes for CASSLFMGGSWKTQYF.

With regard to this clone: Other DNA variants within this sample encode the same CDR3. The rearrangement joins TRBV19 to TRBJ1-1; TRBD1 is a possible D gene (5 bases). The CDR3 has 14 residues. The germline V gene encodes CDR1 LNHDA and CDR2 SQIVND (reference sequence). The ends were cut back, 3 bases at V and 1 base at J, with 9 bases in the middle. For the CDR3, the DNA is TGTGCCAGTAGTATCGACAGCTGGAACACTGAAGCTTTCTTT. Protein sequence: CASSIDSWNTEAFF.

The rearrangement joins TRBV5-1 to TRBJ2-1, with TRBD2 identical over 11 bases. The germline gives CDR1 SGHRS, CDR2 YFSETQ. Unmatched junction bases numbered 7, after V lost 2 bases and J lost 6 bases. The CDR3 runs to 16 residues. The CDR3, as DNA: TGCGCCAGCAGCTTAGTTAGCGGGAGGGCCCTCAATGAGCAGTTCTTC. Translated, it gives CASSLVSGRALNEQFF.

This clone was detected only once. The rearrangement joins TRBV28 to TRBJ2-3, with TRBD1 identical over 9 bases. This CDR3 is 15 amino acids long. Trimming at V came to 8 bases and at J to 0 bases, leaving 6 bases not matched to a gene. The germline V gene has CDR1 MDHEN and CDR2 SYDVKM. The CDR3 DNA is TGTGCCAGCGCCGGACAGGGGTCAAGCACAGATACGCAGTATTTT. Its protein product is CASAGQGSSTDTQYF.

V gene TRBV4-1 combines with J gene TRBJ1-2; TRBD1 aligns across 7 bases. In germline, CDR1 is MGHRA, CDR2 YSYEKL. The V segment lost 4 bases and the J segment 4 bases; nucleotides outside the gene matches: 3. This CDR3 contains 13 residues. Written as DNA, the CDR3 is TGCGCCAGCAGCCCAGGGGGGACCTATGGCTACACCTTC. It yields the protein CASSPGGTYGYTF.

CDR3 loop: CASAGEDYEQYF. The CDR3 DNA is TGTGCCAGCGCTGGGGAGGACTACGAGCAGTACTTC. The chain joins TRBV7-9 to TRBJ2-7; TRBD2 might be the D (6 bases). The length of the CDR3 is 12 residues. V was clipped by 8 bases and J by 3 bases, with 11 bases between them. Germline assignment: CDR1 SEHNR and CDR2 FQNEAQ (reference sequence).

The CDR3 loop is CASSLGSYQETQYF. The CDR3 DNA sequence: TGCGCCAGCAGCTTGGGTTCGTACCAAGAGACCCAGTACTTC. The J gene is TRBJ2-5, the V gene TRBV5-1; D is ambiguous. This CDR3 contains 14 residues. The ends were cut back, 0 bases at V and 0 bases at J, with 6 bases in the middle. The germline V gene encodes CDR1 SGHRS and CDR2 YFSETQ.

The V gene is TRBV5-1, the J gene TRBJ1-2; maybe TRBD1 (5 bases). The CDR3 contains 20 residues. Trimming pared 4 bases from V and 4 bases from J, leaving 32 bases between. In germline, CDR1 is SGHRS, CDR2 YFSETQ. CDR3 region: CASSKDPPTRAGRTSYGYTF. DNA of the CDR3: TGCGCCAGCAGCAAGGATCCACCTACCAGGGCCGGCCGCACCTCCTATGGCTACACCTTC. Based on the CDR3 plus reference TRBV5-1 and TRBJ1-2, the full variable domain is KAGVTQTPRYLIKTRGQQVTLSCSPISGHRSVSWYQQTPGQGLQFLFEYFSETQRNKGNFPGRFSGRQFSNSRSEMNVSTLELGDSALYLCASSKDPPTRAGRTSYGYTFGSGTRLTVV.

This clone has only one observation. V is TRBV5-4 and J is TRBJ1-4; no clear D gene. The ends were cut back, 0 bases at V and 8 bases at J, with 11 bases in the middle. This CDR3 is built from 14 residues. Germline CDR1 SGHNT, CDR2 YYREEE (reference sequence). CDR3 sequence (DNA): TGTGCCAGCAGCTTGGCAGGCTCCATGGAAAAACTGTTTTTT. It encodes CASSLAGSMEKLFF.

J is TRBJ1-2 and V is TRBV27; 12 positions agree with TRBD1. This CDR3 is 14 amino acids long. Germline V CDR1 and CDR2: MNHEY, SMNVEV (reference sequence). The V segment lost 5 bases and the J segment 7 bases; nucleotides outside the gene matches: 5. The CDR3 sequence is CASSPGTGGLGYTF. The CDR3 nucleotides are TGTGCCAGCAGTCCGGGGACAGGGGGCCTTGGCTACACCTTC.

The V call is TRBV5-1, the J call TRBJ2-3; 7 nucleotides agree with TRBD1. Looked up from germline, CDR1 is SGHRS and CDR2 is YFSETQ. The junction had 6 bases not matched to a gene; V was cut back by 5 bases and J by 3 bases. The CDR3 is 14 amino acids. CDR3 amino acids: CASRGQPSTDTQYF. CDR3 DNA: TGCGCCAGCAGGGGACAGCCCTCAACAGATACGCAGTATTTT.

For this clone: The same CDR3 is also encoded by other DNA sequences in this sample. This sequence joins TRBV5-1 and TRBJ1-4; 10 bases fit TRBD1. The CDR3 is made up of 16 amino acids. Trimming took 4 bases from V and 8 from J; bases not matched to a gene: 11. Looked up from germline, CDR1 is SGHRS and CDR2 is YFSETQ. This chain's CDR3 is CASSLGTGAVGEKLFF. Written as DNA, the CDR3 is TGCGCCAGCAGCCTGGGGACAGGGGCTGTTGGGGAAAAACTGTTTTTT.

V usage is TRBV11-3 and J usage is TRBJ2-2; 8 positions agree with TRBD1. The V gene's germline CDR1 is SGHNT and CDR2 YENEEA. The CDR3 runs 15 residues. The J segment lost 3 bases and the V segment lost 6 bases, leaving 6 bases of the junction unmatched. The DNA for the CDR3 is TGTGCCAGCAGTCTTCGACAGGGGTACACCGGGGAGCTGTTTTTT. Its protein product is CASSLRQGYTGELFF. The full variable domain, rest sourced from reference TRBV11-3 and TRBJ2-2, is EAGVVQSPRYKIIEKKQPVAFWCNPISGHNTLYWYLQNLGQGPELLIRYENEEAVDDSQLPKDRFSAERLKGVDSTLKIQPAELGDSAVYLCASSLRQGYTGELFFGEGSRLTVL.

The chain links TRBV18 to TRBJ1-6; tentatively, D is TRBD1 (5 bases). The V end lost 2 bases, the J end lost 8 bases, and 10 bases lay between the germline ends. This CDR3 contains 14 residues. CDR1 KGHSH and CDR2 LQKENI come from the germline V gene. Here the CDR3 DNA reads TGTGCCAGCTCACCATCGGGGGACGATTCACCCCTCCACTTT. This translates into CASSPSGDDSPLHF.